These T cell receptor beta chains were read from a single sample in a study of blood T cell repertoires in COVID-19. Clones were sequenced by immunoSEQ multiplex PCR, and TCRdb holds only the in-frame ones, with some missing. The data hold about 49,000 clones, with roughly 93% observed a single time. The specimen sequenced was peripheral blood. These TCRs come from a man aged 60 to 69 with COVID-19, enrolled during active disease. The CDR3 runs from the conserved cysteine through the conserved F or W. A D gene is named only where the DNA matches it firmly. Only some rows state a clone size, as once, few, many or a class for expanded clones.

size: .; D: .; V: TRBV5-5; J: TRBJ2-5; CDR3: CASSLAAGLQETQYF; DNA: TGTGCCAGCAGCTTGGCGGCAGGGCTTCAAGAGACCCAGTACTTC
size: .; D: .; V: TRBV4-1; J: TRBJ2-7; CDR3: CASSHPRGEQYF; DNA: TGCGCCAGCAGCCACCCTCGGGGGGAGCAGTACTTC
size: .; D: TRBD2; V: TRBV3-1/TRBV3-2; J: TRBJ2-7; CDR3: CASSQVGSAGATYEQYF; DNA: TGTGCCAGCAGCCAAGTCGGATCAGCGGGAGCGACCTACGAGCAGTACTTC
size: .; D: .; V: TRBV5-1; J: TRBJ1-6; CDR3: CASNLGGDSYNSPLHF; DNA: TGCGCCAGCAACCTCGGGGGGGACTCCTATAATTCACCCCTCCACTTT
size: .; D: TRBD1; V: TRBV4-1; J: TRBJ1-3; CDR3: CASSQVPTGSGNTIYF; DNA: TGCGCCAGCAGCCAAGTTCCGACAGGGTCTGGAAACACCATATATTTT
size: few; D: .; V: TRBV7-2; J: TRBJ1-4; CDR3: CASSSGLAATNEKLFF; DNA: TGTGCCAGCAGCTCCGGTCTCGCCGCAACTAATGAAAAACTGTTTTTT
size: .; D: .; V: TRBV3-1/TRBV3-2; J: TRBJ2-7; CDR3: CASSHTAYEQYF; DNA: TGTGCCAGCAGCCACACTGCCTACGAGCAGTACTTC
size: .; D: .; V: TRBV19; J: TRBJ2-7; CDR3: CASSRAMGGFGYEQYF; DNA: TGTGCCAGTAGTAGGGCGATGGGGGGTTTCGGCTACGAGCAGTACTTC
size: .; D: .; V: TRBV12-3/TRBV12-4; J: TRBJ1-6; CDR3: CASSPVGQSPLHF; DNA: TGTGCCAGCAGTCCGGTTGGGCAGTCACCCCTCCACTTT
size: .; D: TRBD1; V: TRBV24-1; J: TRBJ2-7; CDR3: CATSDPGTGATYEQYF; DNA: TGTGCCACCAGTGACCCTGGGACAGGGGCGACTTACGAGCAGTACTTC
size: .; D: .; V: TRBV6-5; J: TRBJ2-7; CDR3: CASTGGGNAYEQYF; DNA: TGTGCCAGCACCGGGGGAGGTAACGCCTACGAGCAGTACTTC
size: .; D: .; V: TRBV6-5; J: TRBJ1-3; CDR3: CASSNVNRGNTIYF; DNA: TGTGCCAGCAGCAATGTTAATCGGGGAAACACCATATATTTT
size: .; D: .; V: TRBV5-1; J: TRBJ2-1; CDR3: CASSWASSGNEQFF; DNA: TGCGCCAGCAGCTGGGCTAGCAGTGGCAATGAGCAGTTCTTC
size: .; D: TRBD1; V: TRBV18; J: TRBJ2-7; CDR3: CASSPQAQGVHEQYF; DNA: TGTGCCAGCTCACCACAGGCGCAGGGGGTGCACGAGCAGTACTTC
size: .; D: TRBD1; V: TRBV9; J: TRBJ1-2; CDR3: CASSVGDRGNYGYTF; DNA: TGTGCCAGCAGCGTAGGCGACAGGGGAAACTATGGCTACACCTTC
size: .; D: .; V: TRBV2; J: TRBJ1-1; CDR3: CASSPQGNTEAFF; DNA: TGTGCCAGCAGTCCGCAGGGGAACACTGAAGCTTTCTTT
size: once; D: TRBD1; V: TRBV19; J: TRBJ1-4; CDR3: CASSLSPGGSEKLFF; DNA: TGTGCCAGTAGTTTGTCGCCAGGGGGCAGCGAAAAACTGTTTTTT
size: .; D: .; V: TRBV21-1; J: TRBJ1-2; CDR3: CASSTPIRGPEGYTF; DNA: TGTGCCAGCAGCACTCCTATAAGGGGGCCGGAAGGCTACACCTTC
size: .; D: .; V: TRBV7-3; J: TRBJ2-1; CDR3: CASSSPGAESYNEQFF; DNA: TGTGCCAGCAGCTCCCCAGGGGCGGAATCCTACAATGAGCAGTTCTTC
size: .; D: .; V: TRBV1; J: TRBJ2-3; CDR3: CTSSQVQGGRLADTQYF; DNA: TGCACCAGCAGCCAAGTTCAAGGCGGGAGGTTGGCAGATACGCAGTATTTT
size: .; D: .; V: TRBV24-1; J: TRBJ2-3; CDR3: CATSDRKSLTTDTQYF; DNA: TGTGCCACCAGTGACCGAAAGAGTCTTACCACAGATACGCAGTATTTT
size: .; D: .; V: TRBV5-4; J: TRBJ2-2; CDR3: CASSGQDTGELFF; DNA: TGTGCCAGCAGCGGGCAGGACACCGGGGAGCTGTTTTTT
size: .; D: .; V: TRBV28; J: TRBJ1-2; CDR3: CASTQQGGVGGGYTF; DNA: TGTGCCAGCACCCAGCAGGGAGGGGTTGGAGGGGGCTACACCTTC
size: once; D: .; V: TRBV7-9; J: TRBJ1-2; CDR3: CASSYSDSYGYTF; DNA: TGTGCCAGCAGCTATTCCGACAGCTATGGCTACACCTTC
size: .; D: .; V: TRBV9; J: TRBJ1-3; CDR3: CASSVAVGGRPGNTIYF; DNA: TGTGCCAGCAGCGTAGCTGTCGGCGGGCGACCTGGAAACACCATATATTTT
size: .; D: .; V: TRBV24-1; J: TRBJ2-5; CDR3: CATSDAIRRTTQYF; DNA: TGTGCCACCAGTGATGCGATCCGGAGAACGACCCAGTACTTC
size: .; D: TRBD2; V: TRBV18; J: TRBJ2-1; CDR3: CASSVTSGYNEQFF; DNA: TGTGCCAGCTCAGTGACTAGCGGATACAATGAGCAGTTCTTC
size: .; D: .; V: TRBV19; J: TRBJ1-1; CDR3: CASSTIGTPMNTEAFF; DNA: TGTGCCAGTAGTACGATCGGGACACCCATGAACACTGAAGCTTTCTTT
size: .; D: .; V: TRBV18; J: TRBJ2-7; CDR3: CASSRQEYYEQYF; DNA: TGTGCCAGCTCGCGACAGGAGTACTACGAGCAGTACTTC
size: .; D: TRBD1; V: TRBV27; J: TRBJ1-5; CDR3: CASSEMTGGHQPQHF; DNA: TGTGCCAGCAGTGAGATGACAGGGGGTCATCAGCCCCAGCATTTT
size: once; D: .; V: TRBV4-2; J: TRBJ1-5; CDR3: CASSQGRDQPQHF; DNA: TGTGCCAGCAGCCAAGGACGGGATCAGCCCCAGCATTTT
size: .; D: TRBD1; V: TRBV24-1; J: TRBJ2-2; CDR3: CATSDSTTGGTGELFF; DNA: TGTGCCACCAGTGATTCGACCACAGGGGGCACCGGGGAGCTGTTTTTT